These T cell receptor beta chains were read from a single sample in a study of blood T cell repertoires in COVID-19. The method was immunoSEQ multiplex PCR; TCRdb's version includes in-frame clones alone and lacks a portion of them. This table has about 72,000 clones, 65% to 90% appearing once. The sequenced sample was peripheral blood. The receptors here all came from a man aged 65 to 85 with active or convalescent COVID-19. The CDR3 runs from the conserved cysteine through the conserved F or W. The D gene is left open where the match is weak. For some rows the clone size is stated as once, few or many, or as a class when expanded; others skip it.

TRBV19,TRBD1,-,TRBJ1-6,TGTGCCAGTAGTATTGGGACAGACTCACCCCTCCACTTT,CASSIGTDSPLHF
TRBV7-2,-,-,TRBJ1-2,TGTGCCAGCAGCTTAGAGGGGGGGGCGTTGTATGGCTACACCTTC,CASSLEGGALYGYTF
TRBV9,TRBD1,-,TRBJ2-5,TGTGCCAGCAGCTTCCGACAGGGGGCGCTCTTTGAGACCCAGTACTTC,CASSFRQGALFETQYF
TRBV7-2,TRBD1,-,TRBJ1-2,TGTGCCGAGACCCTCAGGACAGGGTATGGCTACACCTTC,CAETLRTGYGYTF
TRBV19,-,few,TRBJ2-2,TGTGCCAGTAGTATATCTCAGGGGCGATACACCGGGGAGCTGTTTTTT,CASSISQGRYTGELFF
TRBV25-1,TRBD2,-,TRBJ2-5,TGTGCCAGCAGTACTAGCGGGAGTGAGACCCAGTACTTC,CASSTSGSETQYF
TRBV5-1,-,-,TRBJ2-6,TGCGCCAGCAGCTTGGGACAGGGCGCGGGAGGGGCCAACGTCCTGACTTTC,CASSLGQGAGGANVLTF
TRBV28,-,-,TRBJ1-1,TGTGCCAGCAGTCCCCGAGGAGGGCACCGAAGTGAAGCTTTCTTT,CASSPRGGHRSEAFF
TRBV28,TRBD1,once,TRBJ1-1,TGTGCCAGCAGTTTCCTTATCGGACAGGGCAGTAACACTGAAGCTTTCTTT,CASSFLIGQGSNTEAFF
TRBV30,-,few,TRBJ2-7,TGTGCCTGGAGTCACCGGGGGGCCTATTCTTACGAGCAGTACTTC,CAWSHRGAYSYEQYF
TRBV4-1,-,once,TRBJ2-2,TGCGCCAGCAGCCAAGAGGCGGGGAGATCTTCCGGGGAGCTGTTTTTT,CASSQEAGRSSGELFF
TRBV18,TRBD1,-,TRBJ1-1,TGTGCCAGCCTCCAGGGGGCTCTGACTGAAGCTTTCTTT,CASLQGALTEAFF
TRBV30,TRBD2,-,TRBJ2-7,TGTGCCTGGACCCGGACTAGCGGATCCTACGAGCAGTACTTC,CAWTRTSGSYEQYF
TRBV5-1,TRBD2,-,TRBJ2-2,TGCGCCAGCAGCCCCCCTGGCCGGGGGAGGGCCGGGGAGCTGTTTTTT,CASSPPGRGRAGELFF
TRBV5-1,-,once,TRBJ1-2,TGCGCCAGCAGTGCCGCGGGGGTGAGCGATGGCTACACCTTC,CASSAAGVSDGYTF
TRBV18,-,-,TRBJ1-2,TGTGCCAGCTCACCAATCCGGGGAGGAAATGGCTACACCTTC,CASSPIRGGNGYTF
TRBV19,-,-,TRBJ1-2,TGTGCCAGTAGTATCTTGACAGTTAACTATGGCTACACCTTC,CASSILTVNYGYTF
TRBV28,TRBD2,-,TRBJ2-3,TGTGCCAGCAGCCCTGGCGGGGGGAACGGAGATACGCAGTATTTT,CASSPGGGNGDTQYF
TRBV7-3,TRBD2,-,TRBJ2-1,TGTGCCAGCAGCGCGCAAAGTGGGAAAGCGGGAGGGCGAAACAATGAGCAGTTCTTC,CASSAQSGKAGGRNNEQFF
TRBV5-1,TRBD2,-,TRBJ2-3,TGCGCCAGCAGCTTGGCAAGACTAGCGGACTTGAGCACAGATACGCAGTATTTT,CASSLARLADLSTDTQYF
TRBV6-1,TRBD1,-,TRBJ1-2,TGTGCCAGCAGTGAACAGGGGGAGAGGGATGGCTACACCTTC,CASSEQGERDGYTF
TRBV9,TRBD2,-,TRBJ2-5,TGTGCCAGCAGCTCCGGACTAGCGGGAGGTTCGGAGACCCAGTACTTC,CASSSGLAGGSETQYF
TRBV29-1,TRBD1,-,TRBJ1-4,TGCAGCACAAAGGACAGGTATAATGAAAAACTGTTTTTT,CSTKDRYNEKLFF
TRBV30,TRBD2,-,TRBJ2-3,TGTGCCTGGAGTTTATACCGACTAGCGGACGTCACAGATACGCAGTATTTT,CAWSLYRLADVTDTQYF
TRBV19,-,-,TRBJ2-3,TGTGCCAGTAATCACGCAGGGGCCCCCTCGGGTACGCAGTATTTT,CASNHAGAPSGTQYF
TRBV6-1,TRBD1,-,TRBJ1-4,TGTGCCAGCAGTGCAACCAACCTCAGGGGGCAGAAGGGAAAACTGTTTTTT,CASSATNLRGQKGKLFF
TRBV4-2,-,-,TRBJ2-6,TGTGCCAGCAGCCAAGACCGGGGAGGTTCTGGGGCCAACGTCCTGACTTTC,CASSQDRGGSGANVLTF
TRBV24-1,-,-,TRBJ1-2,TGTGCCACCAGTGTTGGAGGGAGAGGCTACACCTTC,CATSVGGRGYTF
TRBV4-2,TRBD1,-,TRBJ1-2,TGTGCCAGCAGCCAAGAAGGGTCAGGGGGGTCTGGCTACACCTTC,CASSQEGSGGSGYTF